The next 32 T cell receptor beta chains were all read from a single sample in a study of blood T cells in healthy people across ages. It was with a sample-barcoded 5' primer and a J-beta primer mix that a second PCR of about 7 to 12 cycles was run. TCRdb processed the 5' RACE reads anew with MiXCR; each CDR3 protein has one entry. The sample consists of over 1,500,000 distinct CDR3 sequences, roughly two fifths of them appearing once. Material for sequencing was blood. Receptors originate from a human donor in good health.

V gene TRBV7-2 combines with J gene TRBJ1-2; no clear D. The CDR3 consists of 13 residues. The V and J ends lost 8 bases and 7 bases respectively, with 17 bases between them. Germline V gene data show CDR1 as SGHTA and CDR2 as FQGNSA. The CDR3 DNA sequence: TGTGCCAGCTTCCGGGAGACCACCCCTGGCTACACCTTC. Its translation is CASFRETTPGYTF.

CDR3 loop: CASSRAYENTEAFF. The CDR3 bases are TGCGCCAGCAGTCGGGCGTACGAGAACACTGAAGCTTTCTTT. The chain uses TRBV5-1 and TRBJ1-1; the D is unclear. The germline V and J ends were trimmed by 5 bases and 1 base, with 12 bases remaining between them. This CDR3 is built from 14 residues. The V gene's germline CDR1 is SGHRS and CDR2 YFSETQ.

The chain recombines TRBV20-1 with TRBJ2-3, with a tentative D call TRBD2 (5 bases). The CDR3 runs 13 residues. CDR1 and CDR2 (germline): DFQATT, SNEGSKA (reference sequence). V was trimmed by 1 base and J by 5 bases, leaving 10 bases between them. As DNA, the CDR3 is TGCAGTGCTAGAGCGGGGTGGGGAGATACGCAGTATTTT. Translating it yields CSARAGWGDTQYF.

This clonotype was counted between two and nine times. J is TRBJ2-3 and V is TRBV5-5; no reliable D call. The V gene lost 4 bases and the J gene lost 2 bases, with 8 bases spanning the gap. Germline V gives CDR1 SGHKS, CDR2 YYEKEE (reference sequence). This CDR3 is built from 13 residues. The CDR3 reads CASSPMDTDTQYF. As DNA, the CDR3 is TGTGCCAGCAGCCCAATGGACACAGATACGCAGTATTTT.

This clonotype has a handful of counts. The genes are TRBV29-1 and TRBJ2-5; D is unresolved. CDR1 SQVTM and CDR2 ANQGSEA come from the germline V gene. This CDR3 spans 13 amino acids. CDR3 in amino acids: CTIGFGPRETQYF. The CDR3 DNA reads TGCACCATTGGATTTGGCCCCCGCGAGACCCAGTACTTC.

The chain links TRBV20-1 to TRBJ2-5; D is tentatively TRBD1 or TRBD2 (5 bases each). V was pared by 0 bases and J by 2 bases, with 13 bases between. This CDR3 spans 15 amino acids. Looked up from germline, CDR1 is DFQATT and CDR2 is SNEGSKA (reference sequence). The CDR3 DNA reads TGCAGTGCTAGAGATCCCGGGGCGACTCAAGAGACCCAGTACTTC. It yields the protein CSARDPGATQETQYF.

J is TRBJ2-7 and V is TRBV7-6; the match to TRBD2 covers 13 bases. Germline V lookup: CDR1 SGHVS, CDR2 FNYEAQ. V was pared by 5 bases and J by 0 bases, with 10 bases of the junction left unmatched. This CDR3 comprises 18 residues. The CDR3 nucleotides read TGTGCCAGCAGCCCGGGACTAGCGGGGCTTCCGAGCTCCTACGAGCAGTACTTC. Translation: CASSPGLAGLPSSYEQYF. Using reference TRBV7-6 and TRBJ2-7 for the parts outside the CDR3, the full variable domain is GAGVSQSPRYKVTKRGQDVALRCDPISGHVSLYWYRQALGQGPEFLTYFNYEAQQDKSGLPNDRFSAERPEGSISTLTIQRTEQRDSAMYRCASSPGLAGLPSSYEQYFGPGTRLTVT.

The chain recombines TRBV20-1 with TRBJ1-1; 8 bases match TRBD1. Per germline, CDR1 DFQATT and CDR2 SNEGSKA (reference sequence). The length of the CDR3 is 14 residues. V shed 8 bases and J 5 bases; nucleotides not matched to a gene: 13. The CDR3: CSPRPGGFSTEAFF. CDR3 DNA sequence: TGCAGTCCACGCCCAGGGGGCTTTAGTACTGAAGCTTTCTTT.

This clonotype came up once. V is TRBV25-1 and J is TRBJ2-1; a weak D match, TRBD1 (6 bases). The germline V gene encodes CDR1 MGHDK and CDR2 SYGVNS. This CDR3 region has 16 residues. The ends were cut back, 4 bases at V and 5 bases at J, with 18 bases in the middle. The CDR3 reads CASSVLTEGQNNEQFF. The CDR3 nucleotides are TGTGCCAGCAGTGTGCTGACAGAAGGACAGAACAATGAGCAGTTCTTC.

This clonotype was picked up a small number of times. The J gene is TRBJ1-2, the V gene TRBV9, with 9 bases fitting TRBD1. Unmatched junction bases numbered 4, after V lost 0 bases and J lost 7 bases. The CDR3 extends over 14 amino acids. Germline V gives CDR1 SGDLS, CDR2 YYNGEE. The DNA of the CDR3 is TGTGCCAGCAGCGTAGACGGGACAGGGTCTGGCTACACCTTC. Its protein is CASSVDGTGSGYTF.

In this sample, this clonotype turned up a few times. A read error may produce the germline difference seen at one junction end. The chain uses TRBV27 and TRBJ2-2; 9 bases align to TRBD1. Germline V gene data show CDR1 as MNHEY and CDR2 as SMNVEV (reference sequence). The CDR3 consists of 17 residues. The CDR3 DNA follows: TGTGCCAGCAGTTTCACATACAGGGGGCCTAACACCGGGGAGCGGTTTTTT. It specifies CASSFTYRGPNTGERFF.

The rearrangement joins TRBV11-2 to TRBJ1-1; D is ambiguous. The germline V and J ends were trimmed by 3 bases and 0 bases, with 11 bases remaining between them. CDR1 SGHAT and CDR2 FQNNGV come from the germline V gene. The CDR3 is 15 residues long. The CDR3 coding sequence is TGTGCCAGCAGCTTTAGCGGTCAAGTGAACACTGAAGCTTTCTTT. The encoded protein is CASSFSGQVNTEAFF.

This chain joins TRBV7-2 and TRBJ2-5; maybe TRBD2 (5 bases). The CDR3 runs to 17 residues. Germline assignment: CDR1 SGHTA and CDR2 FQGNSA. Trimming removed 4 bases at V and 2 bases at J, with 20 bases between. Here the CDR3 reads CASSSWPGLRGQETQYF. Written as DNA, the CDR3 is TGTGCCAGCAGCTCGTGGCCGGGCCTCCGGGGACAAGAGACCCAGTACTTC.

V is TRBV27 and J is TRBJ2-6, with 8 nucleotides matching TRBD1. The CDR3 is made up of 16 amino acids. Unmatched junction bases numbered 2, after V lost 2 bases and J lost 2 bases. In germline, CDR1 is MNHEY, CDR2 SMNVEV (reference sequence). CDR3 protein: CASSLETGAGANVLTF. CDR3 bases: TGTGCCAGCAGTTTAGAGACAGGGGCTGGGGCCAACGTCCTGACTTTC. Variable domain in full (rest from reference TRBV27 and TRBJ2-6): EAQVTQNPRYLITVTGKKLTVTCSQNMNHEYMSWYRQDPGLGLRQIYYSMNVEVTDKGDVPEGYKVSRKEKRNFPLILESPSPNQTSLYFCASSLETGAGANVLTFGAGSRLTVL.

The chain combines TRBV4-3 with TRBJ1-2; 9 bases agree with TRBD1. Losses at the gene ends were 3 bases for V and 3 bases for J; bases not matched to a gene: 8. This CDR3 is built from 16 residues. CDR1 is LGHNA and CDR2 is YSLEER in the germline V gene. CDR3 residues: CASSQQLTGGYYGYTF. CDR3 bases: TGCGCCAGCAGCCAGCAACTTACAGGGGGCTACTATGGCTACACCTTC.

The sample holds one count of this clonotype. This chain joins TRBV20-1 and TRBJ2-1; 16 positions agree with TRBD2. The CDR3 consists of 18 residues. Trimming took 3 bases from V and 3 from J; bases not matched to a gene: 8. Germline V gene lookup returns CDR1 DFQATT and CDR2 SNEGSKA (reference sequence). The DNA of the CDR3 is TGCAGTGCTAGCAGGGGACTAGCGGGGGGGCTATTCTACAATGAGCAGTTCTTC. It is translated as CSASRGLAGGLFYNEQFF.

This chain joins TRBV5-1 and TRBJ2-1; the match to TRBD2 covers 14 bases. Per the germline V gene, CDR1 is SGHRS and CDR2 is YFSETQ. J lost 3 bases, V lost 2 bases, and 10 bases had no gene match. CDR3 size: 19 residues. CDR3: CASSLPPGTSGGNYNEQFF. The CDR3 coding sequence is TGCGCCAGCAGCTTACCACCCGGGACTAGCGGGGGTAACTACAATGAGCAGTTCTTC.

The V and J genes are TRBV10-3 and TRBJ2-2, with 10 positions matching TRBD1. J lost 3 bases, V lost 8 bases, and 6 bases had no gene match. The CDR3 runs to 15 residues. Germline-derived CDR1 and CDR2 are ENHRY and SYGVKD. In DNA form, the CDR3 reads TGTGCCATCTACGACAGGGGGCAAGACACCGGGGAGCTGTTTTTT. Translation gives CAIYDRGQDTGELFF.

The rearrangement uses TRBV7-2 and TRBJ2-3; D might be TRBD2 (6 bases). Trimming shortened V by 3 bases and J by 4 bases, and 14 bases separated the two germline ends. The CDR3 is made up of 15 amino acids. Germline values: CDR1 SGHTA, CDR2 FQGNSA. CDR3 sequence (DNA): TGTGCCAGCAGCTTTTCCCTAGGAGGGGCAGATACGCAGTATTTT. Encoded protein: CASSFSLGGADTQYF.

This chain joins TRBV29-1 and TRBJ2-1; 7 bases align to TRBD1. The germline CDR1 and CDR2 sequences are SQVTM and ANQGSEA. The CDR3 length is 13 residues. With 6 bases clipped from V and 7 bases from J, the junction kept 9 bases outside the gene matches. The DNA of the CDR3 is TGCAGCGTCAGACAGGGTTGGCAAAATGAGCAGTTCTTC. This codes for CSVRQGWQNEQFF.

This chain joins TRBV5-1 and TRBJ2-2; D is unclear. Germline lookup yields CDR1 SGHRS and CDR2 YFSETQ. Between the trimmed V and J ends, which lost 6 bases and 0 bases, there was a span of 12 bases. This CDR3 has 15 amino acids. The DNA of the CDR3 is TGCGCCAGCACTTTCAAGGATGCGAACACCGGGGAGCTGTTTTTT. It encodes CASTFKDANTGELFF.

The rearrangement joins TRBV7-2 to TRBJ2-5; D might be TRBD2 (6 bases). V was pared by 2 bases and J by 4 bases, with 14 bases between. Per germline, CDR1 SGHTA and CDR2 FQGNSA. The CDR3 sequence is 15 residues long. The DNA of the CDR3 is TGTGCCAGCAGCTTATTATACGGGGGAGGAGAGACCCAGTACTTC. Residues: CASSLLYGGGETQYF.

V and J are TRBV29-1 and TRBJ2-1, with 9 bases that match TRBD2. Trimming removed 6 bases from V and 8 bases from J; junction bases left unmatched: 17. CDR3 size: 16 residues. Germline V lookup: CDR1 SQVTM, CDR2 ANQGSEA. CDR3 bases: TGCAGCGTGGGGGGGCTAGCGGGGTCGGTCAAACATGAGCAGTTCTTC. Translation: CSVGGLAGSVKHEQFF.

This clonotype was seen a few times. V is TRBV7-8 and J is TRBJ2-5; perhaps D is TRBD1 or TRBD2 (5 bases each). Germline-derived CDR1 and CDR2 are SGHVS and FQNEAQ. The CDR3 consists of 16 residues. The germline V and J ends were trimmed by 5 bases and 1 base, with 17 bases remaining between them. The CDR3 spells CASSRTVGEPQETQYF. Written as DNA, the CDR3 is TGTGCCAGCAGCCGAACGGTGGGGGAGCCCCAAGAGACCCAGTACTTC.

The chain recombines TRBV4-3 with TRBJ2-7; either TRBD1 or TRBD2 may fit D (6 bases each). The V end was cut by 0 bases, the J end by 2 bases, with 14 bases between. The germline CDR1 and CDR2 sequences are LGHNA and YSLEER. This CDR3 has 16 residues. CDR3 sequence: CASSQEGRGHAYEQYF. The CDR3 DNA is TGCGCCAGCAGCCAAGAGGGTCGGGGGCATGCCTACGAGCAGTACTTC.

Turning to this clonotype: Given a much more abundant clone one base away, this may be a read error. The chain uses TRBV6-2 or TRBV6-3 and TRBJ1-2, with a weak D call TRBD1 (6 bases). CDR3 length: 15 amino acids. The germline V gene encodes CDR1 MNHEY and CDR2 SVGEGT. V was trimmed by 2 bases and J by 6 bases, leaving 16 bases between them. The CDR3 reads CASSYGGGPCDGYTF. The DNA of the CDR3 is TGTGCCAGCAGTTACGGAGGGGGACCCTGTGATGGCTACACCTTC.

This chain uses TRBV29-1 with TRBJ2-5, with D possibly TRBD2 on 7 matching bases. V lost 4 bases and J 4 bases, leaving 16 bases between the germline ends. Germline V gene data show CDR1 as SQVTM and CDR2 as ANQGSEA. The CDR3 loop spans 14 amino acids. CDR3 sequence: CSVGRQGRGETQYF. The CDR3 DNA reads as TGCAGCGTTGGACGCCAGGGGAGGGGAGAGACCCAGTACTTC.

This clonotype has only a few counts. The CDR3 sequence is CASRDPFYGYTF. CDR3 bases: TGTGCCAGCAGAGACCCCTTCTATGGCTACACCTTC. The chain joins TRBV27 to TRBJ1-2; D is unclear. CDR1 MNHEY and CDR2 SMNVEV come from the germline V gene (reference sequence). The V end lost 6 bases, the J end lost 4 bases, and 9 bases lay between the germline ends. CDR3 size: 12 residues.

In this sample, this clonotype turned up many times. The CDR3 here is CAGNRGGLPYEQYF. CDR3 coding DNA: TGTGCCGGGAATCGTGGGGGGCTTCCCTACGAGCAGTACTTC. The chain has TRBV12-3 or TRBV12-4 and TRBJ2-7; D assignment may be TRBD1 or TRBD2 (6 bases each). The CDR3 has 14 amino acids. V was clipped by 11 bases and J by 2 bases, with 19 bases between them.

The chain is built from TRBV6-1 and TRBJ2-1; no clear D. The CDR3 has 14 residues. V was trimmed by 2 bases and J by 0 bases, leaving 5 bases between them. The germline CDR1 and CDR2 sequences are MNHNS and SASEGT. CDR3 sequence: CASSEPYSYNEQFF. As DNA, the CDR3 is TGTGCCAGCAGTGAACCCTACTCCTACAATGAGCAGTTCTTC.

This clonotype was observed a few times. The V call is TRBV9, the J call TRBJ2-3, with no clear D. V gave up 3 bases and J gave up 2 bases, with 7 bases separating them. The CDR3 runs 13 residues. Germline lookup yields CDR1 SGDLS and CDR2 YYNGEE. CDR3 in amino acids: CASSEPNTDTQYF. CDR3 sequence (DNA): TGTGCCAGCAGCGAACCTAACACAGATACGCAGTATTTT.

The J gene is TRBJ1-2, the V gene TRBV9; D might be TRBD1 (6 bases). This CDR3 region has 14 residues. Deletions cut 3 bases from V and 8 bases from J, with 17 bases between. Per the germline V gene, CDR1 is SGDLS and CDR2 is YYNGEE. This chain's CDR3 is CASSATGTIGGYTF. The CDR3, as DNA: TGTGCCAGCAGCGCGACAGGCACTATAGGGGGCTACACCTTC. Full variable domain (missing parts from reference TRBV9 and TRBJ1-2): DSGVTQTPKHLITATGQRVTLRCSPRSGDLSVYWYQQSLDQGLQFLIQYYNGEERAKGNILERFSAQQFPDLHSELNLSSLELGDSALYFCASSATGTIGGYTFGSGTRLTVV.